Below, 28 T cell receptor beta chains from the same sample are listed, as sequenced in a study of Ad26.COV2.S vaccination and SARS-CoV-2 variants. Clones were read by immunoSEQ multiplex PCR, and TCRdb kept only the in-frame ones, dropping some. The sample includes 350,000 to 450,000 clones, around 93% seen only once; the top ten take more than 1.5%. As for treatment: some 20 received Ad26.COV2.S at low or high dose, single or two shots; roughly five received placebo; per-sample allocation not given. Each sample was drawn 63 days after the first injection (of vaccine or placebo). The input for sequencing was peripheral blood, taken in a trial of Ad26.COV2.S vaccine versus placebo. All receptors derive from a person aged 18-60 years who received the Ad26.COV2.S COVID-19 vaccine or a placebo.

For the CDR3, the DNA is TGTGCCAGCAGCTTCTCGCGGGACAGGGGGAGTGAGCAGTTCTTC. Amino acid sequence: CASSFSRDRGSEQFF. The rearrangement uses TRBV7-9 and TRBJ2-1; 11 bases agree with TRBD1. The CDR3 is made up of 15 amino acids. CDR1 and CDR2 (germline): SEHNR, FQNEAQ (reference sequence). Losses at the gene ends were 3 bases for V and 9 bases for J; bases not matched to a gene: 7.

The genes are TRBV19 and TRBJ1-2; the D is unclear. V lost 8 bases and J lost 4, with 17 bases in between. The germline gives CDR1 LNHDA, CDR2 SQIVND (reference sequence). The CDR3 is made up of 14 amino acids. The CDR3 sequence is CASFQRGDLYGYTF. Here the CDR3 DNA reads TGTGCCAGTTTCCAACGCGGAGACCTCTATGGCTACACCTTC.

The J gene is TRBJ1-2, the V gene TRBV7-9; the D is unclear. The length of the CDR3 is 16 residues. Germline V CDR1 and CDR2: SEHNR, FQNEAQ (reference sequence). V was clipped by 5 bases and J by 2 bases, with 18 bases between them. The CDR3 loop is CASSPIPSNPNYGYTF. CDR3 DNA: TGTGCCAGCAGCCCCATCCCATCCAACCCAAACTATGGCTACACCTTC.

This chain links TRBV7-9 with TRBJ1-3, with 9 bases matching TRBD1. V lost 5 bases, J lost 0 bases, and 5 bases stayed unmatched. Germline assignment: CDR1 SEHNR and CDR2 FQNEAQ (reference sequence). This CDR3 region has 16 residues. The CDR3 loop reads CASSLGQGLSGNTIYF. In nucleotides, the CDR3 is TGTGCCAGCAGCCTGGGACAGGGCCTCTCTGGAAACACCATATATTTT.

The chain uses TRBV27 and TRBJ1-1, with TRBD1 matching 9 bases. With 3 bases clipped from V and 7 bases from J, the junction kept 9 bases outside the gene matches. The CDR3 runs to 15 residues. CDR1 is MNHEY, CDR2 SMNVEV, per germline (reference sequence). In DNA, the CDR3 is TGTGCCAGCAGTTTCGTGGGACGGGACAGGGATGAAGCTTTCTTT. It translates to CASSFVGRDRDEAFF.

The V and J genes are TRBV4-3 and TRBJ1-2; no definite D call. Trimming took 1 base from V and 3 from J, leaving 6 bases between them. The CDR3 sequence is 13 residues long. CDR1 LGHNA and CDR2 YSLEER come from the germline V gene. The CDR3 is CASSQGLYYGYTF. The DNA of the CDR3 is TGCGCCAGCAGCCAAGGACTCTACTATGGCTACACCTTC.

V gene TRBV5-4 combines with J gene TRBJ2-5, with D maybe TRBD2 (6 bases). Germline V gene sequence: CDR1 SGHNT, CDR2 YYREEE (reference sequence). Trimming stripped 0 bases from V and 3 bases from J, with 15 bases between. The CDR3 length is 16 residues. The CDR3 sequence: CASSLAGVGEEETQYF. CDR3 in DNA: TGTGCCAGCAGCTTGGCCGGGGTAGGGGAGGAAGAGACCCAGTACTTC.

The CDR3 loop is CASSGTAGETQYF. As DNA, the CDR3 is TGTGCCAGCAGCGGGACTGCGGGAGAGACCCAGTACTTC. The rearrangement links TRBV7-2 to TRBJ2-5; D may be TRBD2 (6 bases). From germline, CDR1 is SGHTA and CDR2 FQGNSA. Trimming stripped 5 bases from V and 4 bases from J, with 11 bases between. The CDR3 extends over 13 amino acids.

This chain joins TRBV19 and TRBJ1-1; D may be TRBD1 (5 bases). The V and J ends lost 3 bases and 5 bases respectively, with 19 bases between them. This CDR3 contains 16 residues. Germline values: CDR1 LNHDA, CDR2 SQIVND (reference sequence). The CDR3 spells CASSISRGIFRTEAFF. CDR3 sequence (DNA): TGTGCCAGTAGTATTAGTCGGGGCATATTTCGTACTGAAGCTTTCTTT.

This clone was seen only once. V is TRBV4-3 and J is TRBJ1-1; 8 bases agree with TRBD1. The CDR3 contains 18 residues. Germline V lookup: CDR1 LGHNA, CDR2 YSLEER. Germline trimming cut 1 base from V and 4 bases from J; bases unmatched to any gene: 14. The CDR3 DNA is TGCGCCAGCAGCCAAGGCCCGACAGGGGTAAGGTTCGCCACTGAAGCTTTCTTT. Translation gives CASSQGPTGVRFATEAFF.

The rearrangement links TRBV7-6 to TRBJ1-4; D is possibly TRBD1 (5 bases). There are 15 residues in the CDR3. Germline V CDR1 and CDR2: SGHVS, FNYEAQ. Trimming took off 6 bases at V and 3 bases at J, with 14 bases between the two ends. CDR3 bases: TGTGCCAGCAGACTCTCGGGGGGGTCTAATGAAAAACTGTTTTTT. Amino acid sequence: CASRLSGGSNEKLFF.

This sequence joins TRBV7-9 and TRBJ2-7, with TRBD1 matching over 8 bases. Germline values: CDR1 SEHNR, CDR2 FQNEAQ (reference sequence). V was clipped by 1 base and J by 5 bases; unmatched bases: 4. CDR3 length equals 14 residues. The CDR3: CASSLGQGADEQYF. The CDR3 DNA reads TGTGCCAGCAGCTTAGGGCAGGGGGCCGACGAGCAGTACTTC.

Only one count was recorded for this clone. This chain connects TRBV19 to TRBJ1-2; 9 positions match TRBD1. V lost 5 bases to trimming and J lost 2 bases; unmatched junction nucleotides: 3. The germline V gene encodes CDR1 LNHDA and CDR2 SQIVND (reference sequence). The CDR3 has 14 residues. In nucleotides, the CDR3 is TGTGCCAGTAGTGTACAGGGGGCGAACTATGGCTACACCTTC. Its translation: CASSVQGANYGYTF.

This clone has a handful of counts. The chain joins TRBV18 to TRBJ2-7; D gene unclear. Germline V CDR1 and CDR2: KGHSH, LQKENI. The CDR3 totals 15 residues. The V end was cut by 1 base, the J end by 4 bases, with 14 bases between. CDR3 protein: CASSPQLSGLYEQYF. The CDR3 DNA reads as TGTGCCAGCTCACCACAGCTATCAGGTTTATACGAGCAGTACTTC.

The rearrangement joins TRBV5-8 to TRBJ1-2; unclear D gene. Germline CDR1 and CDR2: SGHTS and YDEGEE. The germline V and J ends were trimmed by 0 bases and 4 bases, with 10 bases remaining between them. CDR3 size: 14 residues. CDR3 amino acids: CASSLGRLLYGYTF. DNA for the CDR3: TGTGCCAGCAGCTTGGGACGGCTACTCTATGGCTACACCTTC.

This rearrangement joins TRBV6-1 to TRBJ1-5, with D hard to call. V lost 2 bases and J 0 bases, leaving 11 bases between the germline ends. This CDR3 comprises 16 residues. Germline V gives CDR1 MNHNS, CDR2 SASEGT. CDR3 nucleotides: TGTGCCAGCAGTGAATTTGGGTCCCTTAGCAATCAGCCCCAGCATTTT. Translated, it gives CASSEFGSLSNQPQHF.

This clone was observed a handful of times. The rearrangement uses TRBV4-3 and TRBJ2-1, with 8 bases identical to TRBD2. The J segment lost 6 bases and the V segment lost 0 bases, leaving 4 bases of the junction unmatched. The CDR3 is made up of 15 amino acids. Germline V CDR1 and CDR2: LGHNA, YSLEER. CDR3 sequence (DNA): TGCGCCAGCAGCCAAGACGGGCTAGCGGGCAATGAGCAGTTCTTC. Its translation is CASSQDGLAGNEQFF.

This chain connects TRBV3-1 (or the pseudogene TRBV3-2) to TRBJ2-6, with no clear D. CDR3 length: 12 amino acids. CDR1 and CDR2 (germline): LGHDT, YNNKEL (reference sequence). The V end was cut by 7 bases, the J end by 0 bases, with 1 base between. Here the CDR3 DNA reads TGTGCCAGCACCTCTGGGGCCAACGTCCTGACTTTC. This codes for CASTSGANVLTF.

V gene TRBV10-1 combines with J gene TRBJ1-2; 7 bases match TRBD1. Germline V lookup: CDR1 WNHNN, CDR2 SYGVQD (reference sequence). The CDR3 is 17 amino acids. The V gene end was trimmed by 2 bases and the J gene end by 1 base; junction bases not matched to a gene: 10. In DNA, the CDR3 is TGCGCCAGCAGTGAGGCCATCCGGGACAGTGTTAACTATGGCTACACCTTC. It is translated as CASSEAIRDSVNYGYTF.

The chain recombines TRBV6-6 with TRBJ2-1; the D gene is possibly TRBD1 (5 bases). The CDR3 extends over 15 amino acids. V dropped 4 bases and J dropped 0 bases, with 10 bases sitting between them. Germline CDR1 and CDR2: MNHNY and SVGAGI (reference sequence). CDR3 protein: CASSSSDTSYNEQFF. The CDR3 DNA reads TGTGCCAGCAGTTCATCGGACACCTCCTACAATGAGCAGTTCTTC.

The gene calls are TRBV30 and TRBJ2-1; possible D gene TRBD2, 5 bases. With 3 bases removed from V and 10 bases from J, the gap between germline ends came to 7 bases. This CDR3 contains 10 residues. Germline assignment: CDR1 GTSNPN and CDR2 SVGIG (reference sequence). The CDR3 here is CAWRTGEQFF. CDR3 bases: TGTGCCTGGAGAACGGGGGAGCAGTTCTTC.

V gene TRBV4-3 combines with J gene TRBJ1-4; possibly TRBD1 for D (6 bases). The germline V gene encodes CDR1 LGHNA and CDR2 YSLEER. The CDR3 spans 16 residues. Trimming stripped 1 base from V and 4 bases from J, with 13 bases between. The CDR3 loop reads CASSQAGRGNNEKLFF. For the CDR3, the DNA is TGCGCCAGCAGCCAAGCAGGGAGGGGGAATAATGAAAAACTGTTTTTT.

CDR3 nucleotides: TGTGCCAGCAGTTCGCGGGGGGTAACCTACGAGCAGTACTTC. Protein product: CASSSRGVTYEQYF. This sequence joins TRBV5-6 and TRBJ2-7; 8 bases match TRBD2. Germline CDR1 reads SGHDT; CDR2 reads YYEEEE. The CDR3 runs to 14 residues. The V segment lost 5 bases and the J segment 2 bases; nucleotides outside the gene matches: 6.

In its sample, this clone was seen a few times. The identical CDR3 is also encoded by other nucleotide sequences in the sample. The chain has TRBV9 and TRBJ1-2; D gene unclear. Germline V gives CDR1 SGDLS, CDR2 YYNGEE. CDR3 size: 13 residues. The V end was cut by 0 bases, the J end by 3 bases, with 6 bases between. CDR3 sequence (DNA): TGTGCCAGCAGCGTAGGGGGAGACTATGGCTACACCTTC. Its translation: CASSVGGDYGYTF.

The V gene is TRBV7-5, the J gene TRBJ1-5. TRBV7-5 is classified as a pseudogene. The CDR3 has 12 residues. CDR3 bases: TGTGCCAGAACCAAAGGCCGTCAGCCCCAGCATTTT. It encodes CARTKGRQPQHF.

This clone was detected only once. The rearrangement links TRBV7-8 to TRBJ1-1; D is unresolved. The V gene's germline CDR1 is SGHVS and CDR2 FQNEAQ. Deletions cut 2 bases from V and 0 bases from J, with 7 bases between. CDR3 length: 14 residues. The DNA for the CDR3 is TGTGCCAGCAGCTTAACAGAGATGAACACTGAAGCTTTCTTT. It yields the protein CASSLTEMNTEAFF.

The chain carries TRBV13 and TRBJ1-5; D possibly corresponds to TRBD1 (5 bases). The germline V and J ends were trimmed by 5 bases and 6 bases, with 17 bases remaining between them. Germline V lookup: CDR1 PRHDT, CDR2 FYEKMQ (reference sequence). The CDR3 covers 15 residues. CDR3 region: CASSERGTPGQPQHF. CDR3 nucleotide sequence: TGTGCCAGCAGCGAAAGAGGGACTCCGGGTCAGCCCCAGCATTTT.

The V call is TRBV7-6, the J call TRBJ2-1, with D maybe TRBD2 (7 bases). From germline, CDR1 is SGHVS and CDR2 FNYEAQ. V shed 5 bases and J shed 1 base, with 12 bases lying between them. The CDR3 runs to 15 residues. Here the CDR3 DNA reads TGTGCCAGCAGCGGGGGGGCCGGGTCCTACAATGAGCAGTTCTTC. Its protein is CASSGGAGSYNEQFF. Based on the CDR3 plus reference TRBV7-6 and TRBJ2-1, the full variable domain is GAGVSQSPRYKVTKRGQDVALRCDPISGHVSLYWYRQALGQGPEFLTYFNYEAQQDKSGLPNDRFSAERPEGSISTLTIQRTEQRDSAMYRCASSGGAGSYNEQFFGPGTRLTVL.